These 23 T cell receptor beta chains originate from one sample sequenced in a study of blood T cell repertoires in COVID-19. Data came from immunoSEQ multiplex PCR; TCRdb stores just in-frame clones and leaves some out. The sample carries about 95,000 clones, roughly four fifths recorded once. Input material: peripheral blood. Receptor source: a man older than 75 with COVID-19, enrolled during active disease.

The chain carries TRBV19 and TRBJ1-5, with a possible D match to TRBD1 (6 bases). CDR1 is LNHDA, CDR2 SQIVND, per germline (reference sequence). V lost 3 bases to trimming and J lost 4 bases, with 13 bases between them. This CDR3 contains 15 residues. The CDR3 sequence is CASSIVQGQNQPQHF. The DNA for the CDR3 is TGTGCCAGTAGTATTGTACAGGGACAAAATCAGCCCCAGCATTTT.

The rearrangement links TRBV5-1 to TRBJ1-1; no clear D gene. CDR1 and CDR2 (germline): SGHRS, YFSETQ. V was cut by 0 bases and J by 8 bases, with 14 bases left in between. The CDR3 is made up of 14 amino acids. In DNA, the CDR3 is TGCGCCAGCAGCTTGGCCGGATCGGGTGGCGAAGCTTTCTTT. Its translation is CASSLAGSGGEAFF.

The chain's CDR3 is CASSQDRSSYEQYF. CDR3 in DNA: TGCGCCAGCAGCCAAGATAGGAGCTCCTACGAGCAGTACTTC. This chain uses TRBV4-3 with TRBJ2-7, with D unresolved. Between the trimmed V and J ends, which lost 0 bases and 0 bases, there was a span of 6 bases. There are 14 residues in the CDR3. CDR1 is LGHNA, CDR2 YSLEER, per germline.

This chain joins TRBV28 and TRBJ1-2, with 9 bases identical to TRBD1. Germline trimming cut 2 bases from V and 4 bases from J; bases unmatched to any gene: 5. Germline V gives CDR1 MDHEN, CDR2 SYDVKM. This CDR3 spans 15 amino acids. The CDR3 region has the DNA TGTGCCAGCAGTTTAGGGACAGGGATTCGCTATGGCTACACCTTC. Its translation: CASSLGTGIRYGYTF.

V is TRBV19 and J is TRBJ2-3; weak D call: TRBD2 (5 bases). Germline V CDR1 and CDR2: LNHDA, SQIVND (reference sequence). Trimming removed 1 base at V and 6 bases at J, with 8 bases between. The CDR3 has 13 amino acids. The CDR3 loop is CASSIASGDTQYF. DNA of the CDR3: TGTGCCAGTAGTATAGCCTCGGGGGATACGCAGTATTTT.

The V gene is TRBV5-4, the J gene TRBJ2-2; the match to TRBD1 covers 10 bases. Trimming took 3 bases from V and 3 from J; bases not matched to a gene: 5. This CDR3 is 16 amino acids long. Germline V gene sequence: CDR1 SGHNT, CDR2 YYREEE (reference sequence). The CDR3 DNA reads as TGTGCCAGCAGCTCGGGACAGGGGCGATACACCGGGGAGCTGTTTTTT. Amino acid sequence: CASSSGQGRYTGELFF.

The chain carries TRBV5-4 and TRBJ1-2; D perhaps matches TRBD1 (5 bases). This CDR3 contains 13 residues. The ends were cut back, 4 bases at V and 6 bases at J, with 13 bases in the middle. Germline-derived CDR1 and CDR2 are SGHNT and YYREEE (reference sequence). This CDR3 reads CASSMDRGNGYTF. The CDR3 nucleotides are TGTGCCAGCAGCATGGACCGGGGGAATGGCTACACCTTC.

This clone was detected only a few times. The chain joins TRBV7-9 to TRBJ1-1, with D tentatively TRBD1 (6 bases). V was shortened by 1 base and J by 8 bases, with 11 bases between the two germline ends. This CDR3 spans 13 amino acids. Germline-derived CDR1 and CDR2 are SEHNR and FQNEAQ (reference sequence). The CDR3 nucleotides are TGTGCCAGCAGCTTAGGAGGGGGACGGGAAGCTTTCTTT. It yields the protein CASSLGGGREAFF.

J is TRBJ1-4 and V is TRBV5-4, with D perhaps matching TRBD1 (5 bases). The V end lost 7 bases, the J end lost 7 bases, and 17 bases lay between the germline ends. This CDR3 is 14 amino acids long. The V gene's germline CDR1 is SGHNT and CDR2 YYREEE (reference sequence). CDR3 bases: TGTGCCAGCCATCGGACCGACAGTCCTGAAAAACTGTTTTTT. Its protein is CASHRTDSPEKLFF.

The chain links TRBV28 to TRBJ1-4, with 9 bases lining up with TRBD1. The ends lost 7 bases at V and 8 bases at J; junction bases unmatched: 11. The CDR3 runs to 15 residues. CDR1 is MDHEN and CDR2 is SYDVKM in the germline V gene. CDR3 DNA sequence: TGTGCCAGCAACCTAAGGGGGACAGGGAAAGAAAAACTGTTTTTT. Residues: CASNLRGTGKEKLFF.

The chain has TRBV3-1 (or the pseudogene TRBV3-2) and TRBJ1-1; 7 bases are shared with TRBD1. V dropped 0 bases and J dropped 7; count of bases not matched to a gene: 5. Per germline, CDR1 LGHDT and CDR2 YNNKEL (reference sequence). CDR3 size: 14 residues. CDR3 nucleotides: TGTGCCAGCAGCCAAGACATGTCAGGGGGTGAAGCTTTCTTT. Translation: CASSQDMSGGEAFF.

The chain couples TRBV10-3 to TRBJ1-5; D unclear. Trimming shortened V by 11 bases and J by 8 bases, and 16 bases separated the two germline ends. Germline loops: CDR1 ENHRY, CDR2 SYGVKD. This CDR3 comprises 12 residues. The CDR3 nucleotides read TGTGCCTCCGGGGAGGGTCTTGAGCCCCAGCATTTT. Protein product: CASGEGLEPQHF.

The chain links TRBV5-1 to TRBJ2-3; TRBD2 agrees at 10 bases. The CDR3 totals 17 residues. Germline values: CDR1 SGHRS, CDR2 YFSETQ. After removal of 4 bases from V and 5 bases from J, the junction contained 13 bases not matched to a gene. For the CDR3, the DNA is TGCGCCAGCAGCCCCTACCGGGCTAGCGGGGGTAGAGATACGCAGTATTTT. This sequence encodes CASSPYRASGGRDTQYF.

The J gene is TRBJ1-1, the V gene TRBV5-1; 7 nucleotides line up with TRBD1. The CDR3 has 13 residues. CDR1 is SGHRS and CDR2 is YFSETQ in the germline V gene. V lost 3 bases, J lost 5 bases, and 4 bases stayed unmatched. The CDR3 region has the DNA TGCGCCAGCAGCTCGCGACAGGGTACTGAAGCTTTCTTT. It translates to CASSSRQGTEAFF.

The CDR3 region has the DNA TGTGCCACCACGGGACAGGAGAGGCAGCCCCAGCATTTT. Residues: CATTGQERQPQHF. V and J are TRBV10-3 and TRBJ1-5, with 8 nucleotides matching TRBD1. The germline V gene has CDR1 ENHRY and CDR2 SYGVKD. J was trimmed by 7 bases and V by 10 bases; bases with no gene match: 9. The CDR3 contains 13 residues.

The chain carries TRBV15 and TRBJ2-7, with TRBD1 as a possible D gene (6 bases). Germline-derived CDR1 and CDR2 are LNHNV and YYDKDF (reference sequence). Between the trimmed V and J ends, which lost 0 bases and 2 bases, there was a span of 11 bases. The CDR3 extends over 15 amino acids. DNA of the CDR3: TGTGCCACCAGCAGAGATTGGGGGCCGCCCTACGAGCAGTACTTC. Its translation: CATSRDWGPPYEQYF.

The CDR3 DNA reads TGTGCCAGCAGTGAACAGGGTAATGGCTATGGCTACACCTTC. Its translation is CASSEQGNGYGYTF. The rearrangement joins TRBV2 to TRBJ1-2, with a possible D match to TRBD1 (5 bases). This CDR3 is 14 amino acids long. Germline CDR1 is SNHLY and CDR2 is FYNNEI. Trimming removed 2 bases from V and 4 bases from J, with 11 bases in between.

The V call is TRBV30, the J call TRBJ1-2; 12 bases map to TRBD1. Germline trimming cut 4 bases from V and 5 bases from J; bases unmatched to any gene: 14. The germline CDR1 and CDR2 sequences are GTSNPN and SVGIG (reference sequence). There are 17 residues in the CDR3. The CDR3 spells CAWTRLGTGGPNYGYTF. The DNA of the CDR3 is TGTGCCTGGACCCGACTCGGGACAGGGGGCCCGAATTATGGCTACACCTTC.

CDR3: CASSQEGGWNIQYF. CDR3 bases: TGCGCCAGCAGCCAAGAGGGGGGTTGGAACATTCAGTACTTC. The genes are TRBV4-1 and TRBJ2-4; tentative D call: TRBD2 (6 bases). Germline-derived CDR1 and CDR2 are MGHRA and YSYEKL. V was shortened by 0 bases and J by 7 bases, with 10 bases between the two germline ends. The CDR3 loop spans 14 amino acids.

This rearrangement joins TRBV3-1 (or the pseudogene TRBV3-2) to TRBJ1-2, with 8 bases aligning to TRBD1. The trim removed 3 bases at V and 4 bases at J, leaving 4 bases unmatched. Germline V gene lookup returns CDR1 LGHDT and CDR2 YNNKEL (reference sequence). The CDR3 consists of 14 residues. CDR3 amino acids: CASSQGQEVYGYTF. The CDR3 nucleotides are TGTGCCAGCAGCCAGGGACAGGAGGTCTATGGCTACACCTTC.

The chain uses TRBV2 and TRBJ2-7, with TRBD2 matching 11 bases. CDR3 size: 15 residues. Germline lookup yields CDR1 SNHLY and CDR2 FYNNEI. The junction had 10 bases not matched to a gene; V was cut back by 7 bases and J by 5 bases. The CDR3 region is CASKRETSGIDEQYF. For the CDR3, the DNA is TGTGCCAGCAAGCGGGAGACTAGCGGGATTGACGAGCAGTACTTC.

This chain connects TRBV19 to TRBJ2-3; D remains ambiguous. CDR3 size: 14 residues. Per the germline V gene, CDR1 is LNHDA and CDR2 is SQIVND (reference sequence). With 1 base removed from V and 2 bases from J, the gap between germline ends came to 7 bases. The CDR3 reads CASSIGGVTDTQYF. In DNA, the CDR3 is TGTGCCAGTAGTATAGGTGGAGTCACAGATACGCAGTATTTT.

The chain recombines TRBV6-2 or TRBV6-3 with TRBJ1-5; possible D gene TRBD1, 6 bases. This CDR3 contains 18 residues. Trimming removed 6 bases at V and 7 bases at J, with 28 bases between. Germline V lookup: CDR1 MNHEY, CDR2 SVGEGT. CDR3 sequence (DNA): TGTGCCAGCAGCATCCACCATAATAGAAGGGGGGGAGGGCAGCCCCAGCATTTT. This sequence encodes CASSIHHNRRGGGQPQHF.